The 10 T cell receptor beta chains below come from one sample, sequenced in a study of cytomegalovirus exposure and HLA in healthy donors. PCR used 60 Vbeta primers and 13 Jbeta primers. Data came from immunoSEQ multiplex PCR; TCRdb stores just in-frame clones and leaves some out. Found here are more than 150,000 clones, approximately 80% of them singletons; the top ten hold roughly 2.8%. The sequenced sample consisted of PBMCs. The receptors originated from a woman in her forties or fifties in good health and CMV-seropositive.

The chain recombines TRBV6-6 with TRBJ2-5; 10 nucleotides align to TRBD1. This CDR3 comprises 15 residues. Looked up from germline, CDR1 is MNHNY and CDR2 is SVGAGI (reference sequence). The V segment lost 6 bases and the J segment 3 bases; nucleotides outside the gene matches: 7. Here the CDR3 DNA reads TGTGCCAGCAGCCCCCCCGGACAGGGGGAAGAGACCCAGTACTTC. It yields the protein CASSPPGQGEETQYF.

The chain links TRBV9 to TRBJ1-3; 9 nucleotides match TRBD1. The CDR3 is made up of 15 amino acids. The V gene end was trimmed by 3 bases and the J gene end by 3 bases; junction bases not matched to a gene: 4. Per the germline V gene, CDR1 is SGDLS and CDR2 is YYNGEE. The CDR3 reads CASSGGQGIGNTIYF. CDR3 DNA sequence: TGTGCCAGCAGCGGGGGACAGGGAATTGGAAACACCATATATTTT.

The rearrangement links TRBV15 to TRBJ2-5; 12 bases are shared with TRBD2. The DNA end favors TRBJ2-7, so the J call may be wrong. The CDR3 has 16 residues. Germline-derived CDR1 and CDR2 are LNHNV and YYDKDF (reference sequence). The CDR3 sequence: CATSRAPSGGAHEQYF. For the CDR3, the DNA is TGTGCCACCAGCAGAGCCCCTAGCGGGGGGGCCCACGAGCAGTACTTC.

The V call is TRBV28, the J call TRBJ2-5; 7 nucleotides agree with TRBD1. Germline-derived CDR1 and CDR2 are MDHEN and SYDVKM. This CDR3 contains 14 residues. V was pared by 6 bases and J by 7 bases, with 11 bases of the junction left unmatched. DNA of the CDR3: TGTGCCAGCAGGCCCGGGACAGTGAGAGGGACCCAGTACTTC. Its translation: CASRPGTVRGTQYF.

The rearrangement joins TRBV5-4 to TRBJ2-5, with a weak D call TRBD1 (5 bases). The J call may be faulty, since TRBJ2-7 better matches the DNA end. Germline V CDR1 and CDR2: SGHNT, YYREEE (reference sequence). The CDR3 consists of 12 residues. The DNA for the CDR3 is TGTGCCAGCAGCTTACCAGGGTACGAGCAGTACTTC. It translates to CASSLPGYEQYF.

The gene calls are TRBV9 and TRBJ1-2; D possibly corresponds to TRBD1 (5 bases). Per germline, CDR1 SGDLS and CDR2 YYNGEE. The CDR3 has 13 residues. V was shortened by 3 bases and J by 4 bases, with 10 bases between the two germline ends. CDR3 sequence (DNA): TGTGCCAGCAGCGACCAGGGAAGCTATGGCTACACCTTC. Its translation: CASSDQGSYGYTF.

On this clone itself: Other DNA sequences in this specimen translate into the identical CDR3. The chain has TRBV29-1 and TRBJ2-5; 12 nucleotides agree with TRBD2. The CDR3 contains 14 residues. Per germline, CDR1 SQVTM and CDR2 ANQGSEA. Unmatched junction bases numbered 4, after V lost 6 bases and J lost 2 bases. CDR3 bases: TGCAGCGTAGAACTAGCGGGGGGTCAAGAGACCCAGTACTTC. It yields the protein CSVELAGGQETQYF.

The V call is TRBV11-2, the J call TRBJ2-7, with D unclear. V lost 4 bases, J lost 1 base, and 8 bases lay in between. The CDR3 is 13 amino acids. Per the germline V gene, CDR1 is SGHAT and CDR2 is FQNNGV. DNA for the CDR3: TGTGCCAGCAGCTCCAGGAAGTCCTACGAGCAGTACTTC. It specifies CASSSRKSYEQYF.

The rearrangement links TRBV18 to TRBJ2-5; maybe TRBD1 (6 bases). This CDR3 has 17 residues. Germline assignment: CDR1 KGHSH and CDR2 LQKENI. The ends were cut back, 1 base at V and 5 bases at J, with 20 bases in the middle. This CDR3 reads CASSPLALGASSETQYF. Here the CDR3 DNA reads TGTGCCAGCTCACCACTTGCACTGGGGGCTAGTTCGGAGACCCAGTACTTC.

This clone was found once. An end of the junction differs from the germline gene, which may be a read error. This sequence joins TRBV27 and TRBJ2-7; TRBD2 agrees at 11 bases. The CDR3 length is 18 residues. The germline CDR1 and CDR2 sequences are MNHEY and SMNVEV (reference sequence). DNA for the CDR3: TGTACCAGCCCTTCGGGGGGGCGCGAACTAGCGGGAGAATACGAGCAGCACTTC. Translating gives CTSPSGGRELAGEYEQHF.